This TCR beta chain comes out of a study of PD-L1 blockade in urothelial cancer. About the study: Across blood samples, T cells had a median count of about 140,000.

The CDR3 totals 14 residues. Germline V gene data show CDR1 as KGHSH and CDR2 as LQKENI. The germline V and J ends were trimmed by 3 bases and 5 bases, with 10 bases remaining between them. Sequencing was performed with immunoSEQ multiplex PCR; in TCRdb, only in-frame clones are kept and a portion is missing. This sample carries about 42,000 clones, roughly four fifths of them seen once, and the ten largest clones take approximately 2.9%. This specimen was PBMCs, taken around atezolizumab (anti-PD-L1) treatment. V usage is TRBV18 and J usage is TRBJ2-2; D is perhaps TRBD2 (6 bases). The source of this sequence is a man between 65 and 79 years old with urothelial cancer. CDR3: CASSPGGGTGELFF. The CDR3 nucleotides read TGTGCCAGCTCACCTGGAGGAGGGACCGGGGAGCTGTTTTTT. Full variable domain (outside the CDR3, taken from reference TRBV18 and TRBJ2-2): NAGVMQNPRHLVRRRGQEARLRCSPMKGHSHVYWYRQLPEEGLKFMVYLQKENIIDESGMPKERFSAEFPKEGPSILRIQQVVRGDSAAYFCASSPGGGTGELFFGEGSRLTVL.